A selection of T cell receptor beta chains follows, all from one sample in a study of control samples from healthy donors and cancer patients. Generated by immunoSEQ multiplex PCR, the TCRdb table keeps only in-frame clones and is missing some. The data contain 99,000 or so clones, about 80% of them singletons. The sample was blood. Receptors were obtained from a woman aged 45-65 years in good health. Each CDR3 is given with its conserved first and last residue. D genes are given only for firm matches. A clone size is listed for some rows: how often the clone was seen (once, few, many), or a class if it is expanded.

-,-,TRBV27,TRBJ2-7,TGTGCCAGCAGTTTAGGCGGACTAGGGGGCGAGCAGTACTTC,CASSLGGLGGEQYF
-,-,TRBV7-2,TRBJ2-3,TGTGCCAGCAGCTTAGAGAGGGGGACAGATACGCAGTATTTT,CASSLERGTDTQYF
-,-,TRBV5-6,TRBJ2-7,TGTGCCAGCAGCTTCGGCAGGAGCTACGAGCAGTACTTC,CASSFGRSYEQYF
-,TRBD1,TRBV4-2,TRBJ1-4,TGTGCCAGCAGCCCACGACAGGGTGAGGGTAATGAAAAACTGTTTTTT,CASSPRQGEGNEKLFF
-,TRBD1,TRBV27,TRBJ2-7,TGTGCCAGCAGAGGACAGGGGTCCTACGAGCAGTACTTC,CASRGQGSYEQYF
-,-,TRBV28,TRBJ2-3,TGTGCCAGCAGTTTTTCCCAGTACGACACAGATACGCAGTATTTT,CASSFSQYDTDTQYF
few,TRBD2,TRBV7-2,TRBJ2-7,TGTGCCAGCAGCTCACGACTAGCGGGAGGCGAGCAGTACTTC,CASSSRLAGGEQYF
-,-,TRBV30,TRBJ1-1,TGTGCCTGTATACAGGGCGTAGCTTTCTTT,CACIQGVAFF
-,TRBD1,TRBV15,TRBJ2-5,TGTGCCACCAGCACTACTTTGACAGGGATCCAAGAGACCCAGTACTTC,CATSTTLTGIQETQYF
-,TRBD1,TRBV7-2,TRBJ1-3,TGTGCCAGCAGCTGGGGACAGGGGAAAGAAAACACCATATATTTT,CASSWGQGKENTIYF
once,-,TRBV14,TRBJ2-7,TGTGCCAGCAGCCAAGTCCGTTACGAGCAGTACTTC,CASSQVRYEQYF
once,TRBD1,TRBV7-2,TRBJ2-7,TGTGCCAGCAGCCTCGGGACAGGCCCCTACGAGCAGTACTTC,CASSLGTGPYEQYF
-,TRBD2,TRBV2,TRBJ2-3,TGTGCCAGCAGTCCTCGGGGAGGGACTAGCGCAGATACGCAGTATTTT,CASSPRGGTSADTQYF
once,-,TRBV6-6,TRBJ1-5,TGTGCCAGCAGTTACACACAAGCAGGGAATCAGCCCCAGCATTTT,CASSYTQAGNQPQHF
-,-,TRBV10-3,TRBJ2-7,TGTGCCATCAGGCCGGACAGCAAAAATACCTACGAGCAGTACTTC,CAIRPDSKNTYEQYF
once,-,TRBV21-1,TRBJ1-1,TGTGCCAGCAGCAAAGATGACCTTAACACTGAAGCTTTCTTT,CASSKDDLNTEAFF
-,-,TRBV24-1,TRBJ1-5,TGTGCCACCAGTGCCTCCCGGGGGCAGCCCCAGCATTTT,CATSASRGQPQHF
-,TRBD2,TRBV10-3,TRBJ2-3,TGTGCCATCTCATCTTCTAGCGGAAGGGCTAGCACAGATACGCAGTATTTT,CAISSSSGRASTDTQYF
-,-,TRBV19,TRBJ2-3,TGTGCCAGTAGTATAGATCGGGCCCCAGATACGCAGTATTTT,CASSIDRAPDTQYF
-,-,TRBV10-3,TRBJ1-3,TGTGCCATCCTTGCGAGCTCTGGAAACACCATATATTTT,CAILASSGNTIYF
-,-,TRBV15,TRBJ2-3,TGTGCCACCAGCAGGACGGGGATCTCCCCAGATACGCAGTATTTT,CATSRTGISPDTQYF
-,-,TRBV21-1,TRBJ1-1,TGTGCCAGCGACCCGGTATTGAACACTGAAGCTTTCTTT,CASDPVLNTEAFF
-,-,TRBV5-6,TRBJ1-4,TGTGCCAGCAGCCCCACCGTGGGGGATGAAAAACTGTTTTTT,CASSPTVGDEKLFF
-,-,TRBV30,TRBJ2-2,TGTGCTTATCAGGAGCCTCCGAACACCGGGGAGCTGTTTTTT,CAYQEPPNTGELFF
-,TRBD2,TRBV7-2,TRBJ2-7,TGTGCCAGCAGCGTAGGGACTAGCGGGACCTTCTACGAGCAGTACTTC,CASSVGTSGTFYEQYF
-,-,TRBV19,TRBJ1-4,TGTGCCAGCACGACCGGGACCCCGAGGGTCGAAAAACTGTTTTTT,CASTTGTPRVEKLFF